This T cell receptor (beta chain) was recorded in a study of T-cell reconstitution after alpha-beta-depleted transplantation in children. Study conclusions and caveats: Hyperexpanded clones declined; after one year, newly produced T cells mostly supplied diversity. Surviving thymic progenitors and recipient T cells were the source of high TCRbeta diversity at day 60 in some patients.

As to this clonotype: Its antigen is unidentified.

Preparation of the TCRbeta library used unique molecular identifiers. TCRdb re-derived calls from the PCR reads in MiXCR, one entry per CDR3 protein. In the table there are about 290,000 distinct CDR3 sequences, around 7.3% of which are singletons. There are 15 residues in the CDR3. Per germline, CDR1 WSHSY and CDR2 SAAADI. The V segment lost 5 bases and the J segment 0 bases; nucleotides outside the gene matches: 3. The source material was peripheral blood, sampled 360 days after TCRalphabeta/CD19-depleted stem cell transplant. The sequence was collected from a female patient under 10 years old who had a stem cell transplant for Fanconi anemia, so the T cells may come from the graft donor. The chain has TRBV10-2 and TRBJ1-5, with 8 bases lining up with TRBD1. CDR3 in DNA: TGCGCCAGCAGTACCGGGACAGGTAGCAATCAGCCCCAGCATTTT. It translates to CASSTGTGSNQPQHF.